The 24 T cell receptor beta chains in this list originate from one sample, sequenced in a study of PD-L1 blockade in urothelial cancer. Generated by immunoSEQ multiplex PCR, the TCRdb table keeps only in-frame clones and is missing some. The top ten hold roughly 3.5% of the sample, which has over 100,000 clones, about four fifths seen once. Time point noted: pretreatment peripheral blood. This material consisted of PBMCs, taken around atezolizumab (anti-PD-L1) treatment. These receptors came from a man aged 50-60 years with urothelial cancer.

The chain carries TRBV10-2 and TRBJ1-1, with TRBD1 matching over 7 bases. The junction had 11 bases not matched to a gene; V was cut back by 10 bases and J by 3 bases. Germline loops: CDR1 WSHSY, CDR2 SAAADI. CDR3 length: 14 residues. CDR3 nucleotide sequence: TGCGCCATCAAGGAGGGACAGCTCGACACTGAAGCTTTCTTT. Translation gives CAIKEGQLDTEAFF.

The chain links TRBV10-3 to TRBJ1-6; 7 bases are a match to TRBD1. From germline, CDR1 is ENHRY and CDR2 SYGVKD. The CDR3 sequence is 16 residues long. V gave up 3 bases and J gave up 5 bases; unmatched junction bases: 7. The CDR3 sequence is CAISDAKGQNNSPLHF. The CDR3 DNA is TGTGCCATCAGTGATGCCAAGGGACAGAATAATTCACCCCTCCACTTT.

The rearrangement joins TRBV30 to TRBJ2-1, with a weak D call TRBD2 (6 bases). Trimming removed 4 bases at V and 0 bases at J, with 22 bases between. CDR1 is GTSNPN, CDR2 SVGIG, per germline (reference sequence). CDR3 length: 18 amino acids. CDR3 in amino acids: CAWNDLGGINNSYNEQFF. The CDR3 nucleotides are TGTGCCTGGAATGATCTTGGAGGGATCAACAACTCCTACAATGAGCAGTTCTTC.

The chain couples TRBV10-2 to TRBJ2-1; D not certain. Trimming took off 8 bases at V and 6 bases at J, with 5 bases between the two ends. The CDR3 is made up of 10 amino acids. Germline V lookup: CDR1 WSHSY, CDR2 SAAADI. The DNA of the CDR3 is TGCGCCAGCGGTAGCAATGAGCAGTTCTTC. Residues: CASGSNEQFF.

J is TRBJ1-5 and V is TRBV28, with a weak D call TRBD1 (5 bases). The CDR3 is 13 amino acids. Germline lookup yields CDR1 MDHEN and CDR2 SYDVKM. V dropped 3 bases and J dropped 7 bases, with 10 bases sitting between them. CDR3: CASSFGGGQPQHF. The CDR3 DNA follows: TGTGCCAGCAGTTTTGGGGGAGGGCAGCCCCAGCATTTT.

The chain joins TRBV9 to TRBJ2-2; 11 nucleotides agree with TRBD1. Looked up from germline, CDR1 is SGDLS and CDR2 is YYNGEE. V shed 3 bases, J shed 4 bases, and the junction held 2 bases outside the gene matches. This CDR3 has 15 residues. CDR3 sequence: CASSAGTGGTGELFF. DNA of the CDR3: TGTGCCAGCAGCGCCGGGACAGGGGGCACCGGGGAGCTGTTTTTT.

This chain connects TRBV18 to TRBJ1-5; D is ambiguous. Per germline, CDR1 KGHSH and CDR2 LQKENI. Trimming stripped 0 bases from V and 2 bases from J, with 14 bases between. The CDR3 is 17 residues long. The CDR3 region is CASSPPSEAGGNQPQHF. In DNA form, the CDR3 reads TGTGCCAGCTCACCACCCTCGGAGGCGGGCGGCAATCAGCCCCAGCATTTT. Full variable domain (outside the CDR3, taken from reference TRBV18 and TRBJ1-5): NAGVMQNPRHLVRRRGQEARLRCSPMKGHSHVYWYRQLPEEGLKFMVYLQKENIIDESGMPKERFSAEFPKEGPSILRIQQVVRGDSAAYFCASSPPSEAGGNQPQHFGDGTRLSIL.

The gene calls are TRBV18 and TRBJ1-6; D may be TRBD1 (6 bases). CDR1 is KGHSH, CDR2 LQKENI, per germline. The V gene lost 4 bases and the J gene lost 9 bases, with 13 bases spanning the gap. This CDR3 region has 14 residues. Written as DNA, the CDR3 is TGTGCCAGCTCACTTTCGGACAGCAGTTCACCCCTCCACTTT. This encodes CASSLSDSSSPLHF.

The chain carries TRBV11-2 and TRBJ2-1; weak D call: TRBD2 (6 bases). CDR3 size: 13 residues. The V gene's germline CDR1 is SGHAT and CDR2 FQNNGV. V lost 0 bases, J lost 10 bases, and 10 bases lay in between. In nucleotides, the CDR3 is TGTGCCAGCAGCTTAGACGGGGCGGGGGAGCAGTTCTTC. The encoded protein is CASSLDGAGEQFF. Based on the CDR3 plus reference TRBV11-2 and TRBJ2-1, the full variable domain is EAGVAQSPRYKIIEKRQSVAFWCNPISGHATLYWYQQILGQGPKLLIQFQNNGVVDDSQLPKDRFSAERLKGVDSTLKIQPAKLEDSAVYLCASSLDGAGEQFFGPGTRLTVL.

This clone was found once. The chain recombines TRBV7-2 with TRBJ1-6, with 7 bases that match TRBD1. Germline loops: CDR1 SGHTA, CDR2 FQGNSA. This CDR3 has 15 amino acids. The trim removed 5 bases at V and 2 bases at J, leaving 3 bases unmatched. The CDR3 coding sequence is TGTGCCAGCAGCGAGGGACAGACCTATAATTCACCCCTCCACTTT. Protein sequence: CASSEGQTYNSPLHF.

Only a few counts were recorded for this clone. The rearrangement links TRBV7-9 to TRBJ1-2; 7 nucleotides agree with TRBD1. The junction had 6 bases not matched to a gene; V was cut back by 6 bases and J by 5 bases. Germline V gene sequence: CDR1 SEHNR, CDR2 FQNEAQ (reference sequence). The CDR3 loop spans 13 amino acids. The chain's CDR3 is CASRVGQSYGYTF. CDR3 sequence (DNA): TGTGCCAGCAGGGTGGGACAGAGTTATGGCTACACCTTC.

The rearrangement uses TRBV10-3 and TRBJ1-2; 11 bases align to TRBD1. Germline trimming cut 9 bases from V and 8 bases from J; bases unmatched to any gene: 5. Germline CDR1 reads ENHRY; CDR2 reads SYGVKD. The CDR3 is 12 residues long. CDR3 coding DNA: TGTGCCATTGGACAGGGGGCAGGGGGCTACACCTTC. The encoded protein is CAIGQGAGGYTF.

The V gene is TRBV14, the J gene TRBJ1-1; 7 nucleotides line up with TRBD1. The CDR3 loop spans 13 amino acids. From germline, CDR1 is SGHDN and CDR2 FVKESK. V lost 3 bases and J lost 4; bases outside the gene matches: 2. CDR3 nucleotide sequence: TGTGCCAGCAGCCAGACAGGGCCCACTGAAGCTTTCTTT. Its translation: CASSQTGPTEAFF.

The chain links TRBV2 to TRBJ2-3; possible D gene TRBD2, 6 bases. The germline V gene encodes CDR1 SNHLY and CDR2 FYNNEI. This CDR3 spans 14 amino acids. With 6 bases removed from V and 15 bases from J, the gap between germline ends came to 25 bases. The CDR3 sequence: CASSQGERVGALYF. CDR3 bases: TGTGCCAGCAGCCAAGGAGAGCGGGTGGGCGCGCTATATTTT.

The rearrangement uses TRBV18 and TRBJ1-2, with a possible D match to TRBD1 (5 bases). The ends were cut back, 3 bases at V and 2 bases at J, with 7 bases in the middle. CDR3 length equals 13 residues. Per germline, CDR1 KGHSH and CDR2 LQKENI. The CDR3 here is CASSPDKNYGYTF. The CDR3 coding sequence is TGTGCCAGCTCACCGGACAAAAACTATGGCTACACCTTC.

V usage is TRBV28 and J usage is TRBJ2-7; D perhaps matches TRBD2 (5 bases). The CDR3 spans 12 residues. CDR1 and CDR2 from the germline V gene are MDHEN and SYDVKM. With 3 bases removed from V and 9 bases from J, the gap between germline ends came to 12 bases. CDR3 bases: TGTGCCAGCAGTTTCAATAGCGCTCGGCAGTACTTC. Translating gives CASSFNSARQYF. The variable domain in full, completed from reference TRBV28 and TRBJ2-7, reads DVKVTQSSRYLVKRTGEKVFLECVQDMDHENMFWYRQDPGLGLRLIYFSYDVKMKEKGDIPEGYSVSREKKERFSLILESASTNQTSMYLCASSFNSARQYFGPGTRLTVT.

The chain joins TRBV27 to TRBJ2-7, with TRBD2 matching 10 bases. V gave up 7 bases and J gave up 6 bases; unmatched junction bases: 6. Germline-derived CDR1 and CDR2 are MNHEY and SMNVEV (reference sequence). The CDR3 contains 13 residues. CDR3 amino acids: CASKRTSGTEQYF. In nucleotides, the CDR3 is TGTGCCAGCAAAAGAACTAGCGGGACCGAGCAGTACTTC.

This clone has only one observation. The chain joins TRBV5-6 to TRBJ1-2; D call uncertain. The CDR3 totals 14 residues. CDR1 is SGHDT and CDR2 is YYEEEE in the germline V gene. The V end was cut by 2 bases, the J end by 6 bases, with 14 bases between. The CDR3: CASSFTNMGHGYTF. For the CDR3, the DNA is TGTGCCAGCAGCTTCACTAATATGGGTCATGGCTACACCTTC.

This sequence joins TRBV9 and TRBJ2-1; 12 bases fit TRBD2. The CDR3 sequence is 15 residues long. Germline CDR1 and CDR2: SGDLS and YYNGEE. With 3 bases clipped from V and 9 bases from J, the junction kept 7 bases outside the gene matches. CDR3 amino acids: CASSARTSGKGEQFF. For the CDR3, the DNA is TGTGCCAGCAGCGCGAGGACTAGCGGGAAGGGTGAGCAGTTCTTC.

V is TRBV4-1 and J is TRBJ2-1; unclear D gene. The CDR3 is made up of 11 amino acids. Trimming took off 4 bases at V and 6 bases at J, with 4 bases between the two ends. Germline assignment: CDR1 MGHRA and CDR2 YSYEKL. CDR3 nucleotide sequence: TGCGCCAGCAGCCGAGCCAATGAGCAGTTCTTC. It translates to CASSRANEQFF.

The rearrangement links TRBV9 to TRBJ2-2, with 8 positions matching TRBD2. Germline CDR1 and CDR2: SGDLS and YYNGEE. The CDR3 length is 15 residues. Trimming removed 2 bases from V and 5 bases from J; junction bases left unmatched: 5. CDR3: CASSVTAGDTGELFF. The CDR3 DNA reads TGTGCCAGCAGCGTTACAGCGGGAGATACCGGGGAGCTGTTTTTT. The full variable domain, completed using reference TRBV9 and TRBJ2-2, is DSGVTQTPKHLITATGQRVTLRCSPRSGDLSVYWYQQSLDQGLQFLIQYYNGEERAKGNILERFSAQQFPDLHSELNLSSLELGDSALYFCASSVTAGDTGELFFGEGSRLTVL.

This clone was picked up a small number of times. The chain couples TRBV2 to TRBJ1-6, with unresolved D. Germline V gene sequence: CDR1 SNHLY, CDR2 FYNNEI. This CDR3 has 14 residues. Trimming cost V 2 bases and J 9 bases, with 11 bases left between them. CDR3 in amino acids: CASSETMGSSPLHF. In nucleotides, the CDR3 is TGTGCCAGCAGTGAAACCATGGGGAGTTCACCCCTCCACTTT.

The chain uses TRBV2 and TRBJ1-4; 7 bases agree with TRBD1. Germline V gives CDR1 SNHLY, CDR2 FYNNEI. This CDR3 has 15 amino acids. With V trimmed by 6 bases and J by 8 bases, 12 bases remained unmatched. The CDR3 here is CASRIRQGLGEKLFF. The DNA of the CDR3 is TGTGCCAGCAGAATTAGACAGGGACTTGGCGAAAAACTGTTTTTT.

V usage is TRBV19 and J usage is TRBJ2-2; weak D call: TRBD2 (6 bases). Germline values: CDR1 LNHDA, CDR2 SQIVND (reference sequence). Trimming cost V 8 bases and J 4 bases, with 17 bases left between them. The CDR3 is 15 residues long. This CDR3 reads CASSSGGLGTGELFF. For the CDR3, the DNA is TGTGCCAGTTCTTCAGGAGGGTTGGGCACCGGGGAGCTGTTTTTT.